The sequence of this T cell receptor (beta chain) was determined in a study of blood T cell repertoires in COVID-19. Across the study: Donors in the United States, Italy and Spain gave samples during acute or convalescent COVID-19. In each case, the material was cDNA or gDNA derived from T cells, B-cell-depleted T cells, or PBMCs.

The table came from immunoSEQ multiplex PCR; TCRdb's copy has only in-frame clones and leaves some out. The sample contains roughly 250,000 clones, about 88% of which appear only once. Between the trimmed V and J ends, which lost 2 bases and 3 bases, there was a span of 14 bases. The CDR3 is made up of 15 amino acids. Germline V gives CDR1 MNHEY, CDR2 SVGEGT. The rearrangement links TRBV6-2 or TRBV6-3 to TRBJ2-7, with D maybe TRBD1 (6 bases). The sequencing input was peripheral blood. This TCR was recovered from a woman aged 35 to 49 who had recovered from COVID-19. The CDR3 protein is CASSYGGQLSYEQYF. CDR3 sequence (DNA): TGTGCCAGCAGTTACGGCGGACAGCTAAGCTACGAGCAGTACTTC.